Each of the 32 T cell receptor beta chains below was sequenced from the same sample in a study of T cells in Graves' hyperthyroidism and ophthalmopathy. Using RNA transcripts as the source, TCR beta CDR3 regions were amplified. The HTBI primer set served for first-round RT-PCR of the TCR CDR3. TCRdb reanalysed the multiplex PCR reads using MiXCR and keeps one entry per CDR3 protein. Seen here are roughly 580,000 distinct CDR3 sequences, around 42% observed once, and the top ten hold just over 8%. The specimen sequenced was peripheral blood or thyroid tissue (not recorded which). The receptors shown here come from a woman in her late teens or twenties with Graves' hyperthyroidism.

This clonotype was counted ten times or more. CDR3 sequence: CAISGKGFMNTEAFF. The CDR3, as DNA: TGTGCCATCAGTGGTAAGGGTTTTATGAACACTGAAGCTTTCTTT. The chain recombines TRBV10-3 with TRBJ1-1; D is uncertain. The CDR3 covers 15 residues. From germline, CDR1 is ENHRY and CDR2 SYGVKD. Trimming left V 4 bases short and J 0 bases short, with 12 bases between.

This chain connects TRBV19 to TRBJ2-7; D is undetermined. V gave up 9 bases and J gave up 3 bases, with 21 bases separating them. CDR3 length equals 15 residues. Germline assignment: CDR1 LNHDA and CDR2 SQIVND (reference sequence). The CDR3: CASSPGRLGYYEQYF. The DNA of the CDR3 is TGTGCCAGCAGCCCAGGACGCTTGGGTTACTACGAGCAGTACTTC. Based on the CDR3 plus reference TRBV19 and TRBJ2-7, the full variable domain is DGGITQSPKYLFRKEGQNVTLSCEQNLNHDAMYWYRQDPGQGLRLIYYSQIVNDFQKGDIAEGYSVSREKKESFPLTVTSAQKNPTAFYLCASSPGRLGYYEQYFGPGTRLTVT.

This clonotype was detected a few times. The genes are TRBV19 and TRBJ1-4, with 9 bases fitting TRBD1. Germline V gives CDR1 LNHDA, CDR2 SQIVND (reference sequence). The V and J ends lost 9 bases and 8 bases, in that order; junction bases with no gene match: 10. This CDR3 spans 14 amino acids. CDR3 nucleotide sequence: TGTGCCAGCCTCAGAGGGACAGGGAACGAAAAACTGTTTTTT. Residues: CASLRGTGNEKLFF.

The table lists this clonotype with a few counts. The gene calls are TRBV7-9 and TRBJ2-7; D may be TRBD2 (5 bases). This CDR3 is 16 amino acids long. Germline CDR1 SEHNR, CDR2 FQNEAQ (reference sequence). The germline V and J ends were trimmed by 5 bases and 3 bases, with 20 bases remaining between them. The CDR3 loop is CASSPGGRGLGYEQYF. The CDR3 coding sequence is TGTGCCAGCAGCCCCGGTGGGAGAGGGTTAGGCTACGAGCAGTACTTC.

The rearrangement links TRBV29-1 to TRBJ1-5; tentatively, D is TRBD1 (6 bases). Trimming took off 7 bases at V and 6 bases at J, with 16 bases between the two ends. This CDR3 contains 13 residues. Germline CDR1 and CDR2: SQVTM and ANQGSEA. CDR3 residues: CSAVRGVGQPQHF. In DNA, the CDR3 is TGCAGCGCCGTGAGGGGGGTTGGTCAGCCCCAGCATTTT.

The CDR3 DNA follows: TGCGCCAGCAGCTCCTCGTTCAATCAGCCCCAGCATTTT. This codes for CASSSSFNQPQHF. This sequence joins TRBV5-1 and TRBJ1-5; D ambiguous. V shed 3 bases and J shed 3 bases, with 7 bases lying between them. Germline lookup yields CDR1 SGHRS and CDR2 YFSETQ. CDR3 length equals 13 residues.

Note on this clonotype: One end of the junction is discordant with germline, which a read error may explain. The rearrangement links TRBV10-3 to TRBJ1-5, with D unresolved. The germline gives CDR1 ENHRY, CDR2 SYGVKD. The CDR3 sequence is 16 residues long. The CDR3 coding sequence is TGTGCCAGCAGTGAAAGGGCCTTTTATAGCAATCAGCCCCAGCATTTT. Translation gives CASSERAFYSNQPQHF.

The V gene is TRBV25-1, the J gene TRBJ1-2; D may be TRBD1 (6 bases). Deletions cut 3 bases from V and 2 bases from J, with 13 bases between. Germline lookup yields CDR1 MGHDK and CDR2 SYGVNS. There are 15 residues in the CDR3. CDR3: CASSDTSDRNYGYTF. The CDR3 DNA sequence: TGTGCCAGCAGTGACACGTCCGACAGGAACTATGGCTACACCTTC.

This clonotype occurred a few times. The CDR3 DNA is TGTGCCAGTACCGGGACAGGGTGGTCGAGCCAGCCCCAGCATTTT. It yields the protein CASTGTGWSSQPQHF. This rearrangement joins TRBV19 to TRBJ1-5, with 9 bases lining up with TRBD1. The V segment lost 7 bases and the J segment 7 bases; nucleotides outside the gene matches: 11. Germline CDR1 reads LNHDA; CDR2 reads SQIVND (reference sequence). The CDR3 has 15 residues.

CDR3 sequence reads: CASSLEGWREQYF. Written as DNA, the CDR3 is TGTGCCAGCAGCTTAGAAGGGTGGCGCGAGCAGTACTTC. The chain is built from TRBV7-9 and TRBJ2-7; D remains ambiguous. CDR3 length: 13 amino acids. Per the germline V gene, CDR1 is SEHNR and CDR2 is FQNEAQ (reference sequence). Trimming removed 1 base at V and 6 bases at J, with 10 bases between.

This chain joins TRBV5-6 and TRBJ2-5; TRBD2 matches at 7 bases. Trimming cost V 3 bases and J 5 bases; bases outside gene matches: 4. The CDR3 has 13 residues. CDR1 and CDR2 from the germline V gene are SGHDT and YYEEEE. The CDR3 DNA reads TGTGCCAGCAGCTGGGGGAGGGATGAGACCCAGTACTTC. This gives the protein CASSWGRDETQYF.

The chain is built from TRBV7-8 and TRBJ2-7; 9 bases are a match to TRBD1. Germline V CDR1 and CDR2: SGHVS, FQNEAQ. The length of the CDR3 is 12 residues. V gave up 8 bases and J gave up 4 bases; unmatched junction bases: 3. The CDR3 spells CASLQGAYEQYF. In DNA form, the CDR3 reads TGTGCCAGCCTACAGGGGGCTTACGAGCAGTACTTC.

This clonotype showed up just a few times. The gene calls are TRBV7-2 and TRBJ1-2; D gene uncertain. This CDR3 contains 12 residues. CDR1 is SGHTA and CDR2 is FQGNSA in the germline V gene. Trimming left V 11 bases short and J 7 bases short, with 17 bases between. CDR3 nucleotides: TGTGCCTGGAGCCCTACCGTCACTGGCTACACCTTC. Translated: CAWSPTVTGYTF.

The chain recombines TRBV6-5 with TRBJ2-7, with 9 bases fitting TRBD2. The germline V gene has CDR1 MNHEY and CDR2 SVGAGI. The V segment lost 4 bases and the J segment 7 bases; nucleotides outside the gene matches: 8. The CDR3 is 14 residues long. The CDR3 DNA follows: TGTGCCAGCAGTTTAAGCGGGAGGTTTCAAGAGCAGTACTTC. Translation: CASSLSGRFQEQYF.

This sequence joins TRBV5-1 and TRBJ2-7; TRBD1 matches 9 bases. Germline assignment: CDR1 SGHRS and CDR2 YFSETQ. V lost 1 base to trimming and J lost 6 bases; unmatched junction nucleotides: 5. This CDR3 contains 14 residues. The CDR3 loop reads CASSLRTGVPEQYF. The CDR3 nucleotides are TGCGCCAGCAGCTTGAGGACAGGGGTCCCCGAGCAGTACTTC.

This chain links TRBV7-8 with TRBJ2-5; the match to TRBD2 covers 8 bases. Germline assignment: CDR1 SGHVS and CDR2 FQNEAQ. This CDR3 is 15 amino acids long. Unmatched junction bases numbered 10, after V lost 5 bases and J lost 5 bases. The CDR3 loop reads CASSQAGAYGETQYF. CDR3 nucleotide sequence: TGTGCCAGCAGCCAAGCGGGAGCGTATGGGGAGACCCAGTACTTC.

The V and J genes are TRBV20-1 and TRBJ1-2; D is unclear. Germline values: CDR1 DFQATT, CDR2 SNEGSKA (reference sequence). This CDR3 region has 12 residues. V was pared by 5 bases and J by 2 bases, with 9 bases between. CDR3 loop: CSARLVNYGYTF. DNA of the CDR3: TGCAGTGCTCGTCTCGTGAACTATGGCTACACCTTC.

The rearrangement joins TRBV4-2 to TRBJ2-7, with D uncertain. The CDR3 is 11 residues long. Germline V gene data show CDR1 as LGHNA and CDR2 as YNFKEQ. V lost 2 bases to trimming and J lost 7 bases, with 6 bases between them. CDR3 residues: CASSQSREQYF. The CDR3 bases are TGTGCCAGCAGCCAATCCCGGGAGCAGTACTTC.

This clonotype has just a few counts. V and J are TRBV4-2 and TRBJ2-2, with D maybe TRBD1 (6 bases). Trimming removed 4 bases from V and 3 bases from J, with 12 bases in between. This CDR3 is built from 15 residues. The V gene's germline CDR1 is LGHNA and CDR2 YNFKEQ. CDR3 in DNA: TGTGCCAGCAGCCCTCGGGACACCTACACCGGGGAGCTGTTTTTT. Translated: CASSPRDTYTGELFF.

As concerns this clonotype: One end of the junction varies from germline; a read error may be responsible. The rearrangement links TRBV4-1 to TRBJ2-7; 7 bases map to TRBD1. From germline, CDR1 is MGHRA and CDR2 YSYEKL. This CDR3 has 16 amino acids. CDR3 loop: CASSQDGTANSYEQYF. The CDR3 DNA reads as TGTGCCAGCAGCCAAGATGGGACAGCAAACTCCTACGAGCAGTACTTC.

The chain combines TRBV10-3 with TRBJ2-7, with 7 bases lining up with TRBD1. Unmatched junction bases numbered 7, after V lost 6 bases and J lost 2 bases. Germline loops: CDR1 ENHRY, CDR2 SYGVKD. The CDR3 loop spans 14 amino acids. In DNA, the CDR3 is TGTGCCATCAGACCCGACAGGGCAACCTACGAGCAGTACTTC. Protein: CAIRPDRATYEQYF.

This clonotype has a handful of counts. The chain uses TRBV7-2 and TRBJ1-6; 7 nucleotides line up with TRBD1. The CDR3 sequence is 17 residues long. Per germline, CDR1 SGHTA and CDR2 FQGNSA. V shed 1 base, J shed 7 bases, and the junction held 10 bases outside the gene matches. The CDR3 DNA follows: TGTGCCAGCAGCTTAGGGGATTTACAGGGGATGAATTCACCCCTCCACTTT. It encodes CASSLGDLQGMNSPLHF.

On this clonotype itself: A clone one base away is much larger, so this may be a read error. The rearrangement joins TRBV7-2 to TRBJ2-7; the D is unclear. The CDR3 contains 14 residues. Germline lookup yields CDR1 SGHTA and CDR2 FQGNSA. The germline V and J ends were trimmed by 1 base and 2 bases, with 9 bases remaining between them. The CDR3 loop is CASSLEHGTYEQYF. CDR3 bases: TGTGCCAGCAGCTTAGAACATGGTACCTACGAGCAGTACTTC.

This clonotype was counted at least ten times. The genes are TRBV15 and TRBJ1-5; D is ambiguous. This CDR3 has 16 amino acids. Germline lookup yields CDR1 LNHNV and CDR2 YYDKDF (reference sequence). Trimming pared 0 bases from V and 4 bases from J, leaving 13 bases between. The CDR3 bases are TGTGCCACCAGCAGAGATAGTACAGCTCTTAATCAGCCCCAGCATTTT. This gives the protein CATSRDSTALNQPQHF.

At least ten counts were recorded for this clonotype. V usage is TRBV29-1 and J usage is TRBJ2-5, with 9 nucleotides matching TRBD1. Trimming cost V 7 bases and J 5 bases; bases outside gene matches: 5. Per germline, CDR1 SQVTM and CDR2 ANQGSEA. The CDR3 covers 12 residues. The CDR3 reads CSGRQGGETQYF. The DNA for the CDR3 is TGCAGCGGAAGACAGGGGGGTGAGACCCAGTACTTC.

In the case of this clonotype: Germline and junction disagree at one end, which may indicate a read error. The CDR3 DNA reads as TGTGCCAGCAGTCCTCCTTGGGAGGGCTATGGCAACTCCTTC. Translating it yields CASSPPWEGYGNSF. The chain links TRBV11-1 to TRBJ1-2; D is uncertain. Per germline, CDR1 SGHAT and CDR2 FQDESV (reference sequence). The CDR3 runs 14 residues.

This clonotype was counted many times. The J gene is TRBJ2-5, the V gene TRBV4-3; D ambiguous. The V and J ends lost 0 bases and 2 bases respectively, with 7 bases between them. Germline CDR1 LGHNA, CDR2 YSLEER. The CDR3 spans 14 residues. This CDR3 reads CASSQEPGQETQYF. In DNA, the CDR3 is TGCGCCAGCAGCCAAGAACCCGGGCAAGAGACCCAGTACTTC.

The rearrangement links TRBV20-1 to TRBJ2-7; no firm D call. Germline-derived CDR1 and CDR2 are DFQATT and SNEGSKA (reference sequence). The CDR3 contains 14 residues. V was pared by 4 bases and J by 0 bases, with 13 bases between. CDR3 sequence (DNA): TGCAGTGCTATTCTCAGCCGTAGCTCCTACGAGCAGTACTTC. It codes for CSAILSRSSYEQYF.

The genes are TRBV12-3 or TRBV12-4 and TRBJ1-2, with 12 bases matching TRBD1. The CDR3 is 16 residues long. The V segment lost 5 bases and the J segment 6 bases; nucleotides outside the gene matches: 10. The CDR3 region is CASSPGTGGLVDGYTF. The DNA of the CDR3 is TGTGCCAGCAGTCCCGGGACAGGGGGCCTAGTTGATGGCTACACCTTC.

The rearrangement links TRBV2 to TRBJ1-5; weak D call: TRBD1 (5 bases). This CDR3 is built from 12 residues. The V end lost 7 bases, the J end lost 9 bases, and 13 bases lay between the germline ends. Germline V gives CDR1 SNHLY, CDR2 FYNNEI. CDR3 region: CASTPDNGPQHF. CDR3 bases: TGTGCCAGCACCCCGGACAATGGGCCCCAGCATTTT.

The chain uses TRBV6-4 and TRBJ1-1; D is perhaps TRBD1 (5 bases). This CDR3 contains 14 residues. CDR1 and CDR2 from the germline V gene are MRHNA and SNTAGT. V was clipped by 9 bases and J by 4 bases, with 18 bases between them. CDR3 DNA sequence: TGTGCCAGTAGTCTCCAAGGGGAGAGCACTGAAGCTTTCTTT. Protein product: CASSLQGESTEAFF.

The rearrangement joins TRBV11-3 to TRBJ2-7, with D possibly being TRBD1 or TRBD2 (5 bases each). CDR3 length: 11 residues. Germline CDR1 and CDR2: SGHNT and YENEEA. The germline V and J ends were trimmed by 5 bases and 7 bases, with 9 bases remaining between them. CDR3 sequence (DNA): TGTGCCAGCAGCCTGTGGGGGGAGCAGTACTTC. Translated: CASSLWGEQYF. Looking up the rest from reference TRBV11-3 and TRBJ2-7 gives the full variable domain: EAGVVQSPRYKIIEKKQPVAFWCNPISGHNTLYWYLQNLGQGPELLIRYENEEAVDDSQLPKDRFSAERLKGVDSTLKIQPAELGDSAVYLCASSLWGEQYFGPGTRLTVT.